The T cell receptor (beta chain) described here comes from a study of T cell repertoires in cytomegalovirus infection. Study at large: Recently identified HLA-C-restricted CMV epitopes were among the peptides used. Public signatures in TCR beta pointed to CMV infection and matching HLA type.

TCRdb re-called the reads with MiXCR, one entry per CDR3 protein. The sample has 900,000 to 950,000 distinct CDR3 sequences; around 30% are singletons. V dropped 2 bases and J dropped 1 base, with 12 bases sitting between them. The CDR3 loop spans 15 amino acids. Germline V lookup: CDR1 SGHDT, CDR2 YYEEEE. Note on this clonotype: As yet, its antigen is unknown.

The sequence came from a human donor in good health (CMV status not recorded). Some clones in this sample may be carry-over from other donors' samples. This chain uses TRBV5-6 with TRBJ1-1; D remains ambiguous. Sequences were derived from cultured CD8+ T cells from PBMCs, sampled from culture after CMV antigen stimulation. This chain's CDR3 is CASSFPRSGNTEAFF. CDR3 nucleotides: TGTGCCAGCAGCTTCCCGAGGTCCGGGAACACTGAAGCTTTCTTT.